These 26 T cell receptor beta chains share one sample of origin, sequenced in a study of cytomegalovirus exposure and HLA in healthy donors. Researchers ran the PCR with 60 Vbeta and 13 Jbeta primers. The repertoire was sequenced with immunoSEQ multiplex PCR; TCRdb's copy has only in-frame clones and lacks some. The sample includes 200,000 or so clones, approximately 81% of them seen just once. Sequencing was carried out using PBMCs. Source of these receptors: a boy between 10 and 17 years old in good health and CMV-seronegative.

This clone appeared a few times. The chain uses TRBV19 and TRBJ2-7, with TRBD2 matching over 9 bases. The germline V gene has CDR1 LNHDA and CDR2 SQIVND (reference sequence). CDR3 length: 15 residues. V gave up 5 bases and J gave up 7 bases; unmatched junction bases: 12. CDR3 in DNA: TGTGCCAGTAGTGGGGGCGGGAGGGGATCAGAAGAGCAGTACTTC. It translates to CASSGGGRGSEEQYF.

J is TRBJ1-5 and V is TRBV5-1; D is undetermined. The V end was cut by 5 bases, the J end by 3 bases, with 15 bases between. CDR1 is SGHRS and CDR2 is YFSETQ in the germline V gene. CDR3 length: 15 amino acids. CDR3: CASSYLPGNNQPQHF. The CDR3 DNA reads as TGCGCCAGCAGTTACCTCCCGGGAAACAATCAGCCCCAGCATTTT. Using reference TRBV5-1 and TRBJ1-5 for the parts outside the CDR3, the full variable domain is KAGVTQTPRYLIKTRGQQVTLSCSPISGHRSVSWYQQTPGQGLQFLFEYFSETQRNKGNFPGRFSGRQFSNSRSEMNVSTLELGDSALYLCASSYLPGNNQPQHFGDGTRLSIL.

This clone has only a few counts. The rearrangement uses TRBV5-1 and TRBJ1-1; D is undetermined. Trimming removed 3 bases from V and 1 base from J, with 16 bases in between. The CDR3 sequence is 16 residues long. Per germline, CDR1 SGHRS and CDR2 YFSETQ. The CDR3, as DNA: TGCGCCAGCAGCTCCCACGGGAGACGGACGAACACTGAAGCTTTCTTT. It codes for CASSSHGRRTNTEAFF.

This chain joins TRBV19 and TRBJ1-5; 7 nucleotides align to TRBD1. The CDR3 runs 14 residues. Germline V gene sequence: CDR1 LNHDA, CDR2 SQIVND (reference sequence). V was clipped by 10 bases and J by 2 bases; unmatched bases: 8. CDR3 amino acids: CATATGVRNQPQHF. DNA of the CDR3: TGTGCCACAGCCACAGGGGTTCGCAATCAGCCCCAGCATTTT.

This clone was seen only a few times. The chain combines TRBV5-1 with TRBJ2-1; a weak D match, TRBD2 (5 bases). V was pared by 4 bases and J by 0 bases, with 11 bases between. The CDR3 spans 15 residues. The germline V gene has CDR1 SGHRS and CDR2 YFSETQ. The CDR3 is CASSRDSSSYNEQFF. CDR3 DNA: TGCGCCAGCAGCCGGGATTCGAGCTCCTACAATGAGCAGTTCTTC.

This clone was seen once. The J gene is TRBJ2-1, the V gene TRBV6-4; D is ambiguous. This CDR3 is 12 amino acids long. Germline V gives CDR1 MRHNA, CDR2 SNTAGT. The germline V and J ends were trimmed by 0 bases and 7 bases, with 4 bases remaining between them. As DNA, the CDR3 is TGTGCCAGCAGTGACTCTCAAAATGAGCAGTTCTTC. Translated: CASSDSQNEQFF.

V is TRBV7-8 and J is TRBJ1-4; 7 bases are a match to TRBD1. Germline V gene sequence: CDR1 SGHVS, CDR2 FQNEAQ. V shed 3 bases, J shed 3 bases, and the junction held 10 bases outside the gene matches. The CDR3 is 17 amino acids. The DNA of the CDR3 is TGTGCCAGCAGCTTTAGCACAGGGGACTTAGCTAATGAAAAACTGTTTTTT. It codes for CASSFSTGDLANEKLFF.

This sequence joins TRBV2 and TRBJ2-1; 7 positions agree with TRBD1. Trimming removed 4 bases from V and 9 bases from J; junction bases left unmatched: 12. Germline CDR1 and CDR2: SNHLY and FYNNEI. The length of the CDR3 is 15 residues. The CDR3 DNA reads TGTGCCAGCAGTGGGAGGATGGCAGGGGGTGGTGAGCAGTTCTTC. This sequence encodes CASSGRMAGGGEQFF.

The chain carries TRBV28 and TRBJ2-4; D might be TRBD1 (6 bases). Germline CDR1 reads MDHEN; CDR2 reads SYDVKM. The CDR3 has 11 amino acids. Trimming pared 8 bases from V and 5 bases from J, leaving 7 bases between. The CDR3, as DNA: TGTGCCAGCTGGGGGCAAAACATTCAGTACTTC. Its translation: CASWGQNIQYF.

CDR3 residues: CASSFGTRNEQFF. In DNA form, the CDR3 reads TGTGCCAGCAGCTTCGGGACACGCAATGAGCAGTTCTTC. This rearrangement joins TRBV5-6 to TRBJ2-1; TRBD1 might be the D (6 bases). Germline CDR1 reads SGHDT; CDR2 reads YYEEEE. Trimming pared 2 bases from V and 6 bases from J, leaving 9 bases between. The CDR3 contains 13 residues.

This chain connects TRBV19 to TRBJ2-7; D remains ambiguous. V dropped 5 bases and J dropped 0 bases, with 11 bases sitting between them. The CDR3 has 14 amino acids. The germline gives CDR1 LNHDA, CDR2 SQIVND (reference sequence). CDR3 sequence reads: CASSPQQISYEQYF. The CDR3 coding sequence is TGTGCCAGTAGTCCGCAACAGATCTCCTACGAGCAGTACTTC.

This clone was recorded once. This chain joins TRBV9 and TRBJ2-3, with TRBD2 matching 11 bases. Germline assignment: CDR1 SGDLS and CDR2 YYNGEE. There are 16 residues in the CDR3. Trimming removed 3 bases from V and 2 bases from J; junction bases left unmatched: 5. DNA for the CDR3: TGTGCCAGCAGCGCGCTAGCGGGGGGCACCACAGATACGCAGTATTTT. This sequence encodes CASSALAGGTTDTQYF.

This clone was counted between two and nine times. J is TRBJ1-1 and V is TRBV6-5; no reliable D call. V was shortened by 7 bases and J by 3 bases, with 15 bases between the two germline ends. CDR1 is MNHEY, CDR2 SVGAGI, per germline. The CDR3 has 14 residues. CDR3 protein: CASNFRTGDTEAFF. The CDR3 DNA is TGTGCCAGCAACTTCCGGACTGGGGACACTGAAGCTTTCTTT.

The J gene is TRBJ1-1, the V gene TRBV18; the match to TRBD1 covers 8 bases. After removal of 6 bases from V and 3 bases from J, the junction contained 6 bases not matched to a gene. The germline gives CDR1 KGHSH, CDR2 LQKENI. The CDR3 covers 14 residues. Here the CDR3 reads CASSKQGGDTEAFF. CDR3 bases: TGTGCCAGCTCTAAACAGGGGGGCGACACTGAAGCTTTCTTT.

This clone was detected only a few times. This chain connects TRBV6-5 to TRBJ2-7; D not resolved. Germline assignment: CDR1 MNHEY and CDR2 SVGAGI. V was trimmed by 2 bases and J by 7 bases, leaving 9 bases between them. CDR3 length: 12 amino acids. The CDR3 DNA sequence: TGTGCCAGCAGTTACCTAGGTGGGGAGCAGTACTTC. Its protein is CASSYLGGEQYF.

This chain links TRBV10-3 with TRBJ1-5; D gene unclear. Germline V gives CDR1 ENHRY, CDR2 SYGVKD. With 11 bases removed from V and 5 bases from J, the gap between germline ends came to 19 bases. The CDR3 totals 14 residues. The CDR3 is CAAKAGGGDQPQHF. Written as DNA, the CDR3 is TGTGCCGCTAAGGCGGGAGGCGGGGATCAGCCCCAGCATTTT.

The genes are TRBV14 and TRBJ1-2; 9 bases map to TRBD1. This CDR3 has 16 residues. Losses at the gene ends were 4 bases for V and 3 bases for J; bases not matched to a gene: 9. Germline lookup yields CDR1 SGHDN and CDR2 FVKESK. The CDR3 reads CASSPRTGELHYGYTF. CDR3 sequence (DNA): TGTGCCAGCAGCCCACGGACAGGGGAGCTTCACTATGGCTACACCTTC.

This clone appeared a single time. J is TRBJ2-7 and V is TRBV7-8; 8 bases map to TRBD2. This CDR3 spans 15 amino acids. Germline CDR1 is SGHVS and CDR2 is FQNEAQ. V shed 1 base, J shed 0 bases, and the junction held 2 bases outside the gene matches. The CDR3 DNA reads TGTGCCAGCAGCTTAGAGCGGGGGTCCTCCTACGAGCAGTACTTC. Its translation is CASSLERGSSYEQYF.

CDR3 nucleotides: TGTGCCAGCAGTCTAAAGGGAGGGGGCACAGATACGCAGTATTTT. Protein product: CASSLKGGGTDTQYF. V gene TRBV6-4 combines with J gene TRBJ2-3; 7 nucleotides line up with TRBD2. This CDR3 contains 15 residues. CDR1 and CDR2 from the germline V gene are MRHNA and SNTAGT. Trimming cost V 5 bases and J 1 base; bases outside gene matches: 6.

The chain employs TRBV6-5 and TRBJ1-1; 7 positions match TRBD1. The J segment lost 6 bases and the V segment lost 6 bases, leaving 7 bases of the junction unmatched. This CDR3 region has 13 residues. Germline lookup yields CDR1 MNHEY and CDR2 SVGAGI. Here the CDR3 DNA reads TGTGCCAGCAGCCAGAGTCAGGGGGCTGAAGCTTTCTTT. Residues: CASSQSQGAEAFF.

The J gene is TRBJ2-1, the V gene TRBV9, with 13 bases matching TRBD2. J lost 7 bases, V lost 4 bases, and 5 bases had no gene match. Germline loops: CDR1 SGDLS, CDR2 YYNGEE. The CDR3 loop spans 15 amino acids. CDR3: CASSFGTSGINEQFF. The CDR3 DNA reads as TGTGCCAGCAGCTTTGGGACTAGCGGGATTAATGAGCAGTTCTTC.

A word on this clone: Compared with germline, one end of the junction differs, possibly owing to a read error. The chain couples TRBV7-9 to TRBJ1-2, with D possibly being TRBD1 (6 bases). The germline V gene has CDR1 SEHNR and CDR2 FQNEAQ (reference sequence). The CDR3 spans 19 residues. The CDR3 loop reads CSSSLARGTGIVDFYGYTF. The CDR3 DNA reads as TGTTCCAGCAGCTTAGCGCGAGGAACAGGGATCGTAGATTTCTATGGCTACACCTTC.

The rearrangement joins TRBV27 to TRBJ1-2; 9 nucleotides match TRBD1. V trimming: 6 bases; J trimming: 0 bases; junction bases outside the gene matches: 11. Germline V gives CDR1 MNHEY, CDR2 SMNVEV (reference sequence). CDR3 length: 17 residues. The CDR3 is CASRDYRDRAPNYGYTF. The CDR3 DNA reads TGTGCCAGCAGAGACTACCGGGACAGGGCACCTAACTATGGCTACACCTTC.

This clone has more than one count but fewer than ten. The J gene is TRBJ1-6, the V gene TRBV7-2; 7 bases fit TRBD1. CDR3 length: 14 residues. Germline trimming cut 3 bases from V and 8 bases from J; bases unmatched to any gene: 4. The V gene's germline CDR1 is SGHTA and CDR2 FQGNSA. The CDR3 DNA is TGTGCCAGCAGCTTTATAGGGGGCGATTCACCCCTCCACTTT. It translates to CASSFIGGDSPLHF. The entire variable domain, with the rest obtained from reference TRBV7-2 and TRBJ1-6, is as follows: GAGVSQSPSNKVTEKGKDVELRCDPISGHTALYWYRQSLGQGLEFLIYFQGNSAPDKSGLPSDRFSAERTGGSVSTLTIQRTQQEDSAVYLCASSFIGGDSPLHFGNGTRLTVT.

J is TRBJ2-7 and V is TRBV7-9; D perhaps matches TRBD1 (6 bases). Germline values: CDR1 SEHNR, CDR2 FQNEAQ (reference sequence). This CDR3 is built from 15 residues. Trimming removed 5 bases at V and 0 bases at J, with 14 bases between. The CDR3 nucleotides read TGTGCCAGCAGCATAACAGGGCCAAGCTCCTACGAGCAGTACTTC. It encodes CASSITGPSSYEQYF.

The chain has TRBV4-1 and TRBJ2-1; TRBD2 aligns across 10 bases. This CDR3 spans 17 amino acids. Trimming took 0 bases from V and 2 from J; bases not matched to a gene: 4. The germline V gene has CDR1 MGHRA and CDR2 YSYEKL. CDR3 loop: CASSQESSGSAYNEQFF. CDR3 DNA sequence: TGCGCCAGCAGCCAAGAGTCTAGCGGGAGTGCCTACAATGAGCAGTTCTTC.